Described below is a single T cell receptor (beta chain) sequence and its context. Compared with germline, one end of the junction differs, possibly owing to a read error. This CDR3 contains 16 residues. Per germline, CDR1 SQVTM and CDR2 ANQGSEA. This sample was taken from a study of tumor and adjacent non-tumor tissue in lung cancer. The template was RNA from unsorted bulk tissue. More than 3 cm separated this lung sample from the edge of the tumor. The library came from three nested PCR rounds adapted from ARM-PCR protocols. Each CDR3 protein gets one entry after TCRdb re-called the multiplex PCR reads with MiXCR. The sample has roughly 120,000 distinct CDR3 sequences; about 63% are singletons.

Sequencing used distant non-tumor lung tissue. This chain links TRBV29-1 with TRBJ2-1, with a tentative D call TRBD1 (6 bases). The TCR comes from a man in his sixties with non-small cell lung cancer. For the CDR3, the DNA is TGCAGCGCTAACGAGTCCACACAGGGTGGCGTGGGTGAGCAGTCCTTC. This gives the protein CSANESTQGGVGEQSF.